Below are 14 T cell receptor beta chains sequenced from a single sample in a study of CD8 T cells in ankylosing spondylitis. Their antigens are not known. MiXCR was run by TCRdb on the 5' RACE reads, yielding one entry per CDR3 protein. Of approximately 500,000 distinct CDR3 sequences listed, roughly 13% were seen once; the top ten hold approximately 7%. Study results and caveats: Blood from ankylosing spondylitis patients appeared to carry a characteristic eight-variant TCR beta motif.

Sequenced: blood, either unsorted or a sorted T cell fraction (not recorded which). The receptors come from a male donor with ankylosing spondylitis.

The chain couples TRBV11-3 to TRBJ2-1, with TRBD1 matching over 7 bases. With V trimmed by 4 bases and J by 8 bases, 2 bases remained unmatched. The V gene's germline CDR1 is SGHNT and CDR2 YENEEA. This CDR3 is 12 amino acids long. The CDR3 DNA reads as TGTGCCAGCAGCTCACAGGGGTATGAGCAGTTCTTC. Protein: CASSSQGYEQFF.

This clonotype came up many times. This rearrangement joins TRBV2 to TRBJ2-7; D possibly corresponds to TRBD1 (5 bases). With 7 bases removed from V and 6 bases from J, the gap between germline ends came to 16 bases. The CDR3 has 13 amino acids. The germline V gene has CDR1 SNHLY and CDR2 FYNNEI. In DNA, the CDR3 is TGTGCCAGCATGTGGGGCCCATCGGGCGAGCAGTACTTC. As protein: CASMWGPSGEQYF. Full variable domain (remainder filled in from reference TRBV2 and TRBJ2-7): EPEVTQTPSHQVTQMGQEVILRCVPISNHLYFYWYRQILGQKVEFLVSFYNNEISEKSEIFDDQFSVERPDGSNFTLKIRSTKLEDSAMYFCASMWGPSGEQYFGPGTRLTVT.

The CDR3 here is CASSLGQKGEQYF. As DNA, the CDR3 is TGTGCCAGCAGCTTAGGACAGAAAGGCGAGCAGTACTTC. The gene calls are TRBV7-6 and TRBJ2-7; a possible D gene is TRBD1 (5 bases). The CDR3 totals 13 residues. Germline V gives CDR1 SGHVS, CDR2 FNYEAQ. Trimming pared 1 base from V and 6 bases from J, leaving 10 bases between.

V gene TRBV11-2 combines with J gene TRBJ2-5; D is ambiguous. V lost 5 bases to trimming and J lost 2 bases, with 9 bases between them. Germline lookup yields CDR1 SGHAT and CDR2 FQNNGV. CDR3 length equals 13 residues. The CDR3 spells CASSQRWQETQYF. The CDR3 DNA is TGTGCCAGCAGCCAACGGTGGCAAGAGACCCAGTACTTC.

In this sample, this clonotype turned up many times. V usage is TRBV12-3 or TRBV12-4 and J usage is TRBJ1-2, with TRBD1 as a possible D gene (5 bases). The CDR3 spans 14 residues. V gave up 5 bases and J gave up 0 bases, with 10 bases separating them. In DNA form, the CDR3 reads TGTGCCAGCAGTCGACAGTCGACTAACTATGGCTACACCTTC. Protein product: CASSRQSTNYGYTF.

The table lists this clonotype with a few counts. This rearrangement joins TRBV20-1 to TRBJ2-2; weak D call: TRBD2 (6 bases). Trimming stripped 1 base from V and 4 bases from J, with 10 bases between. Germline V gene sequence: CDR1 DFQATT, CDR2 SNEGSKA (reference sequence). The CDR3 has 14 residues. The CDR3 DNA reads as TGCAGTGCTAGAGCACGGGAGAGCACCGGGGAGCTGTTTTTT. Translation gives CSARARESTGELFF.

V is TRBV28 and J is TRBJ2-3; D gene uncertain. The CDR3 is made up of 14 amino acids. V lost 2 bases to trimming and J lost 4 bases, with 10 bases between them. CDR1 and CDR2 (germline): MDHEN, SYDVKM. The CDR3 nucleotides read TGTGCCAGCAGTTTAGCCGGACGGGCAGATACGCAGTATTTT. Protein sequence: CASSLAGRADTQYF. Variable domain in full (rest from reference TRBV28 and TRBJ2-3): DVKVTQSSRYLVKRTGEKVFLECVQDMDHENMFWYRQDPGLGLRLIYFSYDVKMKEKGDIPEGYSVSREKKERFSLILESASTNQTSMYLCASSLAGRADTQYFGPGTRLTVL.

This clonotype was counted at least ten times. The chain recombines TRBV12-5 with TRBJ1-1; a possible D gene is TRBD1 (5 bases). The CDR3 extends over 15 amino acids. V lost 5 bases, J lost 8 bases, and 21 bases lay in between. The V gene's germline CDR1 is LGHNT and CDR2 FRNRAP. The CDR3 here is CASGRPTDSSEEAFF. The CDR3 DNA sequence: TGTGCTAGTGGTCGCCCTACCGACAGTTCGGAGGAAGCTTTCTTT.

This clonotype occurred a few times. The chain employs TRBV7-9 and TRBJ2-2; TRBD2 aligns across 9 bases. The CDR3 totals 16 residues. Losses at the gene ends were 3 bases for V and 1 base for J; bases not matched to a gene: 3. Per the germline V gene, CDR1 is SEHNR and CDR2 is FQNEAQ (reference sequence). In DNA, the CDR3 is TGTGCCAGCAGCTTCGTACTAGCGGGGAACACCGGGGAGCTGTTTTTT. The encoded protein is CASSFVLAGNTGELFF.

This clonotype has only a few counts. The rearrangement uses TRBV20-1 and TRBJ2-5; the D gene is possibly TRBD1 (6 bases). V was trimmed by 6 bases and J by 6 bases, leaving 20 bases between them. The CDR3 consists of 14 residues. CDR1 and CDR2 (germline): DFQATT, SNEGSKA (reference sequence). CDR3 in DNA: TGCAGTGCCCCTCCCCCAGGGGCGAGGAAGACCCAGTACTTC. Protein product: CSAPPPGARKTQYF.

The V gene is TRBV20-1, the J gene TRBJ1-1; the D is unclear. The germline V gene has CDR1 DFQATT and CDR2 SNEGSKA (reference sequence). CDR3 length: 15 amino acids. V lost 1 base and J lost 0, with 12 bases in between. Here the CDR3 DNA reads TGCAGTGCTAGAGTGTCCGGCAGCGTGAACACTGAAGCTTTCTTT. Translating it yields CSARVSGSVNTEAFF.

The table lists this clonotype with a few counts. The chain joins TRBV2 to TRBJ2-7, with D uncertain. This CDR3 has 13 amino acids. From germline, CDR1 is SNHLY and CDR2 FYNNEI. V shed 4 bases and J shed 1 base, with 8 bases lying between them. CDR3 nucleotides: TGTGCCAGCAGTGTTACATATTCCTACGAGCAGTACGTC. Translating it yields CASSVTYSYEQYV.

This clonotype showed up many times. This sequence joins TRBV29-1 and TRBJ1-1; tentatively, D is TRBD1 (5 bases). With 6 bases removed from V and 4 bases from J, the gap between germline ends came to 21 bases. The CDR3 runs to 15 residues. CDR1 is SQVTM, CDR2 ANQGSEA, per germline. In DNA, the CDR3 is TGCAGCGTCCCTAGGGACCTACGGAGGGGCACTGAAGCTTTCTTT. Translating it yields CSVPRDLRRGTEAFF.

This clonotype has ten or more counts. The CDR3 sequence is CASSRDFRWSEQFF. DNA of the CDR3: TGTGCCAGCAGCCGAGATTTTCGCTGGAGTGAGCAGTTCTTC. The chain links TRBV5-6 to TRBJ2-1; no clear D. Trimming stripped 4 bases from V and 9 bases from J, with 17 bases between. Germline CDR1 is SGHDT and CDR2 is YYEEEE. The CDR3 sequence is 14 residues long.